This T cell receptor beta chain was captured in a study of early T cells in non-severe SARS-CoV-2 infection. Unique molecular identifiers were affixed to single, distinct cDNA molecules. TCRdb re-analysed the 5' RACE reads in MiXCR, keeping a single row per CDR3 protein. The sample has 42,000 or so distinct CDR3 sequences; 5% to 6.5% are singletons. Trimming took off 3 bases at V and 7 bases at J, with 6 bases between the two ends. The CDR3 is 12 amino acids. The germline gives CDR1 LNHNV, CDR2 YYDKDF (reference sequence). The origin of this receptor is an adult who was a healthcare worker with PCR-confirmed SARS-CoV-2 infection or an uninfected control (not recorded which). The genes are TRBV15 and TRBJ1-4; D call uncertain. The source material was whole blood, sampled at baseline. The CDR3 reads CATSRVGEKLFF. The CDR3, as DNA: TGTGCCACCAGCAGGGTCGGTGAAAAACTGTTTTTT. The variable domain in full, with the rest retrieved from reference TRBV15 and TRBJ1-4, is DAMVIQNPRYQVTQFGKPVTLSCSQTLNHNVMYWYQQKSSQAPKLLFHYYDKDFNNEADTPDNFQSRRPNTSFCFLDIRSPGLGDTAMYLCATSRVGEKLFFGSGTQLSVL.